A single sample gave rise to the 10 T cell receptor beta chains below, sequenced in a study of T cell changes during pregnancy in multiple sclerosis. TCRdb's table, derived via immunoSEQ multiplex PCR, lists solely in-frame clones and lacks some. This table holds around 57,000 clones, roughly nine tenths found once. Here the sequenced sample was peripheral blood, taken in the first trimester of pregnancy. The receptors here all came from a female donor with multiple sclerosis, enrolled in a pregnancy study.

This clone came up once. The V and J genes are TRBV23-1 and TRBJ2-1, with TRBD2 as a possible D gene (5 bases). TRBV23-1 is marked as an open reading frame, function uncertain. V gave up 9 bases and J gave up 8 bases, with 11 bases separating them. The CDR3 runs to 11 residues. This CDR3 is CARRAGHEQFF. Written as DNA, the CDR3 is TGCGCCAGACGGGCGGGTCATGAGCAGTTCTTC.

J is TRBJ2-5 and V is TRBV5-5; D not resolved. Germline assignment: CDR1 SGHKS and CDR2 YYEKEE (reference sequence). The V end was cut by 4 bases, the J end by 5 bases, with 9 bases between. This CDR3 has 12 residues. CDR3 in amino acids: CASSPNTETQYF. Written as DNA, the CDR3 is TGTGCCAGCAGCCCAAACACGGAGACCCAGTACTTC.

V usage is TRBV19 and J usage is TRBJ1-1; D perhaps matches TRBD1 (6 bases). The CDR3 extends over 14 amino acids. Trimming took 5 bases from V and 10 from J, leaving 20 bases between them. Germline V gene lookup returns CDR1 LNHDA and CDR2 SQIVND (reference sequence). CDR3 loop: CASSRQPGDAGAFF. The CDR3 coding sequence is TGTGCCAGTAGTCGCCAACCAGGGGATGCCGGAGCTTTCTTT.

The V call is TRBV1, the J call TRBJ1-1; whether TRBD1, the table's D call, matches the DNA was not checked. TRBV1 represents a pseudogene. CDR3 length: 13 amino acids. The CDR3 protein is CTSSPDRGRGAFF. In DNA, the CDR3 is TGCACCAGCAGCCCAGACAGGGGGCGGGGAGCTTTCTTT.

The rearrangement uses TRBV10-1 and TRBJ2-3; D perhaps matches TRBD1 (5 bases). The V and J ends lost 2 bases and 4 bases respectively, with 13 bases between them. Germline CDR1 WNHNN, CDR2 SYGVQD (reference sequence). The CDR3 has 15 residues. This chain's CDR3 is CASSEGSGPPDTQYF. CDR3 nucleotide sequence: TGCGCCAGCAGTGAGGGGTCAGGGCCGCCAGATACGCAGTATTTT.

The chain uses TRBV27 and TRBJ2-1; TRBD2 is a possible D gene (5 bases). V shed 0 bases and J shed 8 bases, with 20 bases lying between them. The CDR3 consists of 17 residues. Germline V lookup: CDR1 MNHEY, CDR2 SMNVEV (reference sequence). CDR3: CASSLSVPGDSGHEQFF. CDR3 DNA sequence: TGTGCCAGCAGTTTATCAGTCCCCGGGGATAGTGGGCATGAGCAGTTCTTC.

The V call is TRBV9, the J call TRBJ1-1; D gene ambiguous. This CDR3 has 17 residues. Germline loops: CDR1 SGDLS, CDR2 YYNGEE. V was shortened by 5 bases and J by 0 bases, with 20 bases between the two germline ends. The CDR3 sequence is CASSAWEQSYMNTEAFF. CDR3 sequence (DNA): TGTGCCAGCAGTGCCTGGGAGCAGAGCTACATGAACACTGAAGCTTTCTTT. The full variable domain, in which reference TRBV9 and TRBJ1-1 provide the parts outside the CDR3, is DSGVTQTPKHLITATGQRVTLRCSPRSGDLSVYWYQQSLDQGLQFLIQYYNGEERAKGNILERFSAQQFPDLHSELNLSSLELGDSALYFCASSAWEQSYMNTEAFFGQGTRLTVV.

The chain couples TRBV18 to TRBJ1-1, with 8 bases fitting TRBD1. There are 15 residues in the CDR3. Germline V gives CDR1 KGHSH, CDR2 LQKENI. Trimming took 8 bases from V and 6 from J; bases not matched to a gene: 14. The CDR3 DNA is TGTGCCAGCACCCGGACAGGGCGTGAGTTTGCTGAAGCTTTCTTT. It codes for CASTRTGREFAEAFF.

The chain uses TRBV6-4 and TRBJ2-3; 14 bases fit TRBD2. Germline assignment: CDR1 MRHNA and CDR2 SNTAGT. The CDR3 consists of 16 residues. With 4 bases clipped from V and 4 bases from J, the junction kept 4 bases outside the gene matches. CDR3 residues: CASSGGTSGSADTQYF. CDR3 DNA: TGTGCCAGCAGTGGAGGGACTAGCGGGAGTGCAGATACGCAGTATTTT.

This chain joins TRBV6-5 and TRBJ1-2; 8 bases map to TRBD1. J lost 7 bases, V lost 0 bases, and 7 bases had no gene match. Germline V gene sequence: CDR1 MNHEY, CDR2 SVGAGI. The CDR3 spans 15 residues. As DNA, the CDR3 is TGTGCCAGCAGTTACTCACAAACAGGGGGTGGTGGCTACACCTTC. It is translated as CASSYSQTGGGGYTF.